The next 9 T cell receptor beta chains were all read from a single sample in a study of cytomegalovirus exposure and HLA in healthy donors. The assay was immunoSEQ multiplex PCR, and TCRdb's table has in-frame clones only and misses some. The sample shows roughly 330,000 clones, 75% to 90% of them seen only once. The sequencing sample was made of PBMCs. The receptors come from a woman under 40 in good health and CMV-seropositive.

This clone was counted between two and nine times. The CDR3 here is CASSPTGYEQYF. The CDR3 coding sequence is TGTGCCAGCTCACCGACTGGCTACGAGCAGTACTTC. This chain joins TRBV18 and TRBJ2-7; D not resolved. The germline V gene encodes CDR1 KGHSH and CDR2 LQKENI. The CDR3 consists of 12 residues. V was trimmed by 3 bases and J by 3 bases, leaving 6 bases between them.

The sample holds a few counts of this clone. The chain employs TRBV6-4 and TRBJ1-1; D is perhaps TRBD1 (5 bases). Germline lookup yields CDR1 MRHNA and CDR2 SNTAGT. The CDR3 totals 16 residues. Between the trimmed V and J ends, which lost 6 bases and 0 bases, there was a span of 17 bases. The chain's CDR3 is CASSLLPQEMNTEAFF. The CDR3 DNA follows: TGTGCCAGCAGCCTCCTCCCACAGGAGATGAACACTGAAGCTTTCTTT.

The V call is TRBV7-2, the J call TRBJ2-1, with 8 positions matching TRBD1. This CDR3 region has 16 residues. J was trimmed by 6 bases and V by 4 bases; bases with no gene match: 11. CDR1 and CDR2 (germline): SGHTA, FQGNSA. CDR3 DNA: TGTGCCAGCAGCTCACAGGGGGTAGGGTATGCCAATGAGCAGTTCTTC. Its translation: CASSSQGVGYANEQFF. Complete variable domain (other parts from reference TRBV7-2 and TRBJ2-1): GAGVSQSPSNKVTEKGKDVELRCDPISGHTALYWYRQSLGQGLEFLIYFQGNSAPDKSGLPSDRFSAERTGGSVSTLTIQRTQQEDSAVYLCASSSQGVGYANEQFFGPGTRLTVL.

The J gene is TRBJ2-2, the V gene TRBV13; possible D gene TRBD1, 6 bases. Trimming took off 3 bases at V and 1 base at J, with 6 bases between the two ends. There are 14 residues in the CDR3. Germline values: CDR1 PRHDT, CDR2 FYEKMQ (reference sequence). CDR3: CASSLGQNTGELFF. For the CDR3, the DNA is TGTGCCAGCAGCTTGGGACAGAACACCGGGGAGCTGTTTTTT.

The chain has TRBV15 and TRBJ1-4; D is possibly TRBD1 (6 bases). In germline, CDR1 is LNHNV, CDR2 YYDKDF (reference sequence). This CDR3 region has 11 residues. The V and J ends lost 8 bases and 8 bases respectively, with 9 bases between them. CDR3 in DNA: TGTGCCACCCTCGGGGGCGAAAAACTGTTTTTT. This translates into CATLGGEKLFF. The entire variable domain, with the rest obtained from reference TRBV15 and TRBJ1-4, is as follows: DAMVIQNPRYQVTQFGKPVTLSCSQTLNHNVMYWYQQKSSQAPKLLFHYYDKDFNNEADTPDNFQSRRPNTSFCFLDIRSPGLGDTAMYLCATLGGEKLFFGSGTQLSVL.

The chain combines TRBV4-2 with TRBJ1-4, with a weak D call TRBD1 (6 bases). V was cut by 4 bases and J by 5 bases, with 14 bases left in between. The CDR3 covers 15 residues. Germline-derived CDR1 and CDR2 are LGHNA and YNFKEQ. The CDR3 region is CASSPPLDSNEKLFF. CDR3 nucleotide sequence: TGTGCCAGCAGCCCCCCCCTGGACAGCAATGAAAAACTGTTTTTT.

V and J are TRBV25-1 and TRBJ2-1, with 7 bases that match TRBD2. The CDR3 extends over 15 amino acids. Trimming at V came to 1 base and at J to 4 bases, leaving 4 bases not matched to a gene. CDR1 MGHDK and CDR2 SYGVNS come from the germline V gene. The CDR3 DNA reads as TGTGCCAGCAGTGAATTTGCGGGGGAGTACAATGAGCAGTTCTTC. It yields the protein CASSEFAGEYNEQFF.

V is TRBV7-9 and J is TRBJ1-4; no firm D call. Trimming took 4 bases from V and 0 from J, leaving 6 bases between them. From germline, CDR1 is SEHNR and CDR2 FQNEAQ (reference sequence). The length of the CDR3 is 14 residues. The CDR3 loop is CASSSFTTNEKLFF. The CDR3 DNA reads TGTGCCAGCAGCTCCTTCACAACTAATGAAAAACTGTTTTTT.

This clone was seen a single time. This chain links TRBV2 with TRBJ1-2; D remains unclear. Germline values: CDR1 SNHLY, CDR2 FYNNEI. Trimming pared 5 bases from V and 4 bases from J, leaving 17 bases between. The CDR3 sequence is 15 residues long. CDR3 loop: CASSPPAAGLYGYTF. Here the CDR3 DNA reads TGTGCCAGCAGTCCACCCGCGGCAGGCCTCTATGGCTACACCTTC.